This T cell receptor beta chain stems from a study of graft-versus-host responses after intestinal transplantation (dated by TCRdb to the early 2020s). As for the study more broadly: The transplants that recipients received were multivisceral, liver-intestinal, or isolated intestinal. Every recipient was given anti-thymocyte globulin induction, followed by about three years of maintenance tacrolimus and steroids. Bulk TCR-beta CDR3 sequencing was used to track graft-versus-host and host-versus-graft alloreactive T cell clones in the graft, circulation and bone marrow after intestinal transplantation. Alloreactive clones were identified by sequencing pre-transplant mixed lymphocyte reaction products and comparing them with unstimulated pre-transplant donor and recipient T cells. Of the 20 to 30 intestinal transplant recipients enrolled in the cohort, one of whom was a retransplant, 3 patients without pretransplant specimens were excluded. Donor T cell macrochimerism was defined as a peak of at least 4% donor T cells among recipient peripheral blood mononuclear cells. Instead of going to the commercial service, samples from a few later patients were sequenced in-house on an Illumina MiSeq and processed with MiXCR. Overall study results and their limits: Conclusions were limited by the relatively low number and heterogeneity of intestinal transplant patients. Early after transplant, peak levels of circulating GvH clones were found to be associated with declines in HvG clones. Patients with donor T cell macrochimerism had high GvH to HvG T cell clonal ratios in their allografts. GvH clones were found in recipient bone marrow, and some of the GvH clones appeared earlier in ileal mucosa or blood, which is consistent with an intestinal mucosal origin.

The sample's time point, from its label and the paper: cells obtained before transplantation from donor or recipient. CD3+CD4+ and CD3+CD8+ populations were FACS-sorted from unstimulated pre-transplant donor and recipient cells taken from spleen or lymph nodes. A note on this clone: Its antigen remains undetermined. No base-level quality is on record; no much larger clone is a single base apart.

The CDR3 goes from the cysteine to the phenylalanine over 16 residues. Only the CDR3 portion is preserved as DNA: 48 bases, with reading frame beginning at the first base. A distance of 14 bases separates the germline ends of V and J, which lose 0 bases and 6 bases respectively. The germline V gene sets CDR1 to LGHNA and CDR2 to YNFKEQ. Receptor amplification or capture employed the immunoSEQ multiplex PCR assay. For most patients, genomic DNA was isolated with the Qiagen DNeasy Blood and Tissue Kit and sent frozen to Adaptive Biotechnologies for TCR sequencing. For most patients, high-throughput TCR-beta CDR3 sequencing of genomic DNA was performed by Adaptive Biotechnologies. The paper's data handling went like this. Adaptive's ImmunoSEQ software supplied the TCR sequencing data for around 19 patients, while MiXCR and VDJtools were used to process a few other patients. To correct CD4 versus CD8 sorting errors, sequences present in both subsets at a frequency ratio below 5:1 were removed. CDR3 nucleotide sequences shared between donor and recipient were removed because their origin could not be assigned. To count as alloreactive, a clone needed at least 2-fold expansion over unstimulated cells and a minimum CFSE-low frequency of 0.002% (template counts) or 0.001% (read counts). A clone was considered mappable if detected in the sequenced pre-transplant spleen, lymph node, or MLR CFSE-low populations of the donor or recipient. Cumulative frequency of alloreactive clones was calculated as a percentage of all sequences weighted by copy number. The source is immuneACCESS, and TCRdb retained only in-frame sequences with V and J called. Part of the clones is not carried over; for the studies checked, unresolved V genes explain less than half of this, and the remainder is unexplained. That table gives V, J and clone size, and the DNA gave D and trimming. This sample holds 85,000 to 90,000 clones; 85% to 90% were observed only once. The ten top clones hold around 0.1% of the sample.

This clonotype was obtained from a human donor who received an intestinal transplant. The rearrangement joined TRBV4-2 to TRBJ2-2; tentative D gene TRBD1, with 5 bases matching. This material consisted of unstimulated CD4+ T cells sorted from spleen or lymph node cells, taken before intestinal transplant. The CDR3 in this case is CASSQDQGLRSGELFF. The nucleotides are TGTGCCAGCAGCCAAGATCAGGGCTTAAGGTCCGGGGAGCTGTTTTTT.